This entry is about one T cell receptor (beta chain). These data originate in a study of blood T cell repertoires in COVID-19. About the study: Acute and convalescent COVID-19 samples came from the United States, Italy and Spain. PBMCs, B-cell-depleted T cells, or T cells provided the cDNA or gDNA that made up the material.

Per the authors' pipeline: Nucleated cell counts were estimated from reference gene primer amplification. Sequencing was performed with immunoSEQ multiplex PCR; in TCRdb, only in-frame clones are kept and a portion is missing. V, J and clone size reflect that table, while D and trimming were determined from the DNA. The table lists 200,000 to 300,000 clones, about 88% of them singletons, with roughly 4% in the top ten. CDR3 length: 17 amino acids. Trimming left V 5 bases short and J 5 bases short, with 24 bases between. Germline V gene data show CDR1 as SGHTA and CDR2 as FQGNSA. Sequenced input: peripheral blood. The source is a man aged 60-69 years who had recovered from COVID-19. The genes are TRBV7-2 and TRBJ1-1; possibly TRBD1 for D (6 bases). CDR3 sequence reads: CASSLQSTGTLGTEAFF. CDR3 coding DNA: TGTGCCAGCAGCCTACAATCGACAGGAACCTTGGGGACTGAAGCTTTCTTT. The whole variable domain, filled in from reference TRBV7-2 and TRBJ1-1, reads GAGVSQSPSNKVTEKGKDVELRCDPISGHTALYWYRQSLGQGLEFLIYFQGNSAPDKSGLPSDRFSAERTGGSVSTLTIQRTQQEDSAVYLCASSLQSTGTLGTEAFFGQGTRLTVV.